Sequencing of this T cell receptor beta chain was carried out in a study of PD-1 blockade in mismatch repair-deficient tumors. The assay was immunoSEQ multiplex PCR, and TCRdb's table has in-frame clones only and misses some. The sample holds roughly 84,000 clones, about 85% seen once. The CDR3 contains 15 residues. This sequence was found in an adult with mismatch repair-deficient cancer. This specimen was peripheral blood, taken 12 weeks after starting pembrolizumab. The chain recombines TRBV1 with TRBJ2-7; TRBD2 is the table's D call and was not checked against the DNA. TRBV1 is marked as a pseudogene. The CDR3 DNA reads TGCACCAGCAGCCAAGATTGGCGGGACCTCTACGAGCAGTACTTC. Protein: CTSSQDWRDLYEQYF.